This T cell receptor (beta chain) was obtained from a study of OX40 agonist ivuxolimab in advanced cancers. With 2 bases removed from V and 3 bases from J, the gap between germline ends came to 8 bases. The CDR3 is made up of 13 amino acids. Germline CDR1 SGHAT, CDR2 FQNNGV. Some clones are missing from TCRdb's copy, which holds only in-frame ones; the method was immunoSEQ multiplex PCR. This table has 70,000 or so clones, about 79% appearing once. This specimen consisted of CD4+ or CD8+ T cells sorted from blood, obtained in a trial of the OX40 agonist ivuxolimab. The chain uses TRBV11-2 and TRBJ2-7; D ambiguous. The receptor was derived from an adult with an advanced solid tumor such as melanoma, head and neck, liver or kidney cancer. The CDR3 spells CASSLIQVYEQYF. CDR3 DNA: TGTGCCAGCAGCTTAATCCAGGTCTACGAGCAGTACTTC.